The following is a T cell receptor (beta chain) sequence with its context. Its target is unknown. Libraries were prepared by immunoSEQ multiplex PCR; TCRdb keeps only in-frame clonotypes and omits some of them. The table shows tens of thousands of clones, with approximately 77% occurring only once. Germline V CDR1 and CDR2: SGDLS, YYNGEE. J lost 1 base, V lost 2 bases, and 5 bases had no gene match. The CDR3 length is 16 residues. This specimen comes from a study of OX40 agonist ivuxolimab in advanced cancers. The wider study: At around 83% male, the cohort had a mean age of approximately 64 years, ranging from roughly 20 to 90. People who had prior anti-PD-1, anti-PD-L1 or anti-CTLA-4 therapy could take part, and 40% had some. Study results and caveats: It was also the case that some nonresponders had low normalized T-cell clonal expansion.

The receptor's source is an adult with an advanced solid tumor such as melanoma, head and neck, liver or kidney cancer. The starting material was CD4+ or CD8+ T cells sorted from blood, obtained in a trial of the OX40 agonist ivuxolimab. The V and J genes are TRBV9 and TRBJ2-2, with 7 bases lining up with TRBD1. CDR3 DNA: TGTGCCAGCAGCGTGAGGACAGGAGAGAACACCGGGGAGCTGTTTTTT. Translating gives CASSVRTGENTGELFF. The whole variable domain, filled in from reference TRBV9 and TRBJ2-2, reads DSGVTQTPKHLITATGQRVTLRCSPRSGDLSVYWYQQSLDQGLQFLIQYYNGEERAKGNILERFSAQQFPDLHSELNLSSLELGDSALYFCASSVRTGENTGELFFGEGSRLTVL.